These 13 T cell receptor beta chains share one sample of origin, sequenced in a study of blood T cell repertoires in COVID-19. Assay: immunoSEQ multiplex PCR; the TCRdb copy retains only in-frame clones and omits some. The table includes more than 130,000 clones, 87% detected once. Sequenced material: peripheral blood. Every receptor here comes from a woman aged 40 to 50 with acute or convalescent COVID-19.

The chain couples TRBV18 to TRBJ2-2; weak D call: TRBD2 (5 bases). Germline CDR1 reads KGHSH; CDR2 reads LQKENI. Trimming cost V 4 bases and J 4 bases, with 10 bases left between them. The CDR3 length is 14 residues. CDR3 loop: CASSQEVVTGELFF. The DNA of the CDR3 is TGTGCCAGCTCACAGGAGGTGGTCACCGGGGAGCTGTTTTTT.

This rearrangement joins TRBV23-1 to TRBJ2-7, with 10 bases lining up with TRBD1. TRBV23-1 falls under the ORF class, with uncertain function. CDR3 length equals 18 residues. V gave up 2 bases and J gave up 2 bases; unmatched junction bases: 12. DNA for the CDR3: TGCGCCAGCAGTCAACATATTTGTCCGGGACAGGGGACCTACGAGCAGTACTTC. It is translated as CASSQHICPGQGTYEQYF.

The count of this clone is one. The chain couples TRBV30 to TRBJ2-1, with D tentatively TRBD2 (5 bases). V was clipped by 0 bases and J by 5 bases, with 8 bases between them. The CDR3 runs 13 residues. From germline, CDR1 is GTSNPN and CDR2 SVGIG (reference sequence). CDR3 in DNA: TGTGCCTGGAGTGTACTAGACCACAATGAGCAGTTCTTC. Amino acids: CAWSVLDHNEQFF.

The genes are TRBV2 and TRBJ2-2; TRBD2 matches at 10 bases. V was pared by 7 bases and J by 6 bases, with 8 bases of the junction left unmatched. The length of the CDR3 is 15 residues. Germline CDR1 and CDR2: SNHLY and FYNNEI. The CDR3 here is CASTVSGGLAGELFF. The CDR3, as DNA: TGTGCCAGCACCGTTAGCGGGGGGCTCGCCGGGGAGCTGTTTTTT. The complete variable domain, with remaining parts taken from reference TRBV2 and TRBJ2-2, reads EPEVTQTPSHQVTQMGQEVILRCVPISNHLYFYWYRQILGQKVEFLVSFYNNEISEKSEIFDDQFSVERPDGSNFTLKIRSTKLEDSAMYFCASTVSGGLAGELFFGEGSRLTVL.

The CDR3 reads CASSFSTPGQGEKLFF. The DNA of the CDR3 is TGTGCCAGCAGTTTTTCAACCCCGGGACAGGGGGAAAAACTGTTTTTT. The genes are TRBV2 and TRBJ1-4, with 10 bases aligning to TRBD1. J lost 8 bases, V lost 5 bases, and 11 bases had no gene match. This CDR3 contains 16 residues. The germline V gene encodes CDR1 SNHLY and CDR2 FYNNEI.

The chain links TRBV10-3 to TRBJ1-4; no firm D call. The germline V gene has CDR1 ENHRY and CDR2 SYGVKD. This CDR3 contains 14 residues. The V gene lost 0 bases and the J gene lost 8 bases, with 10 bases spanning the gap. This chain's CDR3 is CAISESTNEEKLFF. The CDR3 DNA follows: TGTGCCATCAGTGAGTCTACTAATGAAGAAAAACTGTTTTTT.

The chain joins TRBV5-5 to TRBJ1-1; 9 bases map to TRBD1. Germline CDR1 is SGHKS and CDR2 is YYEKEE (reference sequence). This CDR3 region has 16 residues. Losses at the gene ends were 0 bases for V and 2 bases for J; bases not matched to a gene: 5. The CDR3 DNA reads as TGTGCCAGCAGCTTGGTTCGGGGACAGGGTAACACTGAAGCTTTCTTT. This encodes CASSLVRGQGNTEAFF.

This chain uses TRBV4-1 with TRBJ2-3; 7 bases fit TRBD2. The germline gives CDR1 MGHRA, CDR2 YSYEKL. The V and J ends lost 5 bases and 5 bases, in that order; junction bases with no gene match: 16. The CDR3 runs 17 residues. Here the CDR3 DNA reads TGCGCCAGCAGCTCCCTGTTTCTGCGGGAGAAGGGAGATACGCAGTATTTT. This gives the protein CASSSLFLREKGDTQYF.

The rearrangement joins TRBV6-4 to TRBJ1-5; 7 bases are a match to TRBD1. Germline values: CDR1 MRHNA, CDR2 SNTAGT. V was pared by 6 bases and J by 9 bases, with 8 bases of the junction left unmatched. The CDR3 runs to 13 residues. For the CDR3, the DNA is TGTGCCAGCAGCGACAGGGATCAGGGGCCCCAGCATTTT. Encoded protein: CASSDRDQGPQHF.

The chain links TRBV3-1 (or the pseudogene TRBV3-2) to TRBJ2-1; 9 bases map to TRBD1. Germline-derived CDR1 and CDR2 are LGHDT and YNNKEL (reference sequence). Trimming at V came to 3 bases and at J to 6 bases, leaving 6 bases not matched to a gene. The CDR3 sequence is 15 residues long. DNA for the CDR3: TGTGCCAGCAGCCAGGGGACAGGGCCCCGCAATGAGCAGTTCTTC. Amino acid sequence: CASSQGTGPRNEQFF.

The chain has TRBV5-1 and TRBJ2-2; tentative D call: TRBD2 (7 bases). Trimming removed 1 base at V and 3 bases at J, with 13 bases between. The CDR3 runs 16 residues. Germline loops: CDR1 SGHRS, CDR2 YFSETQ. CDR3 in amino acids: CASSLQGGADTGELFF. CDR3 nucleotides: TGCGCCAGCAGCTTGCAAGGGGGGGCCGACACCGGGGAGCTGTTTTTT.

The rearrangement uses TRBV5-4 and TRBJ2-5; D is ambiguous. V was pared by 0 bases and J by 1 base, with 13 bases between. This CDR3 is 16 amino acids long. In germline, CDR1 is SGHNT, CDR2 YYREEE (reference sequence). The CDR3, as DNA: TGTGCCAGCAGCTTGGCCCTGGTTGGCCTCCAAGAGACCCAGTACTTC. Its protein product is CASSLALVGLQETQYF.

Concerning this clone itself: Other DNA sequences in the same sample also yield this CDR3. This chain joins TRBV12-3 or TRBV12-4 and TRBJ1-1; the D gene is possibly TRBD1 (6 bases). V lost 6 bases to trimming and J lost 0 bases, with 8 bases between them. This CDR3 is 13 amino acids long. The CDR3 is CASRQGLNTEAFF. The CDR3, as DNA: TGTGCCAGCAGACAGGGATTGAACACTGAAGCTTTCTTT.